One T cell receptor beta chain is described in this entry. Its antigen is currently unknown. The data were taken from a study of cytomegalovirus exposure and HLA in healthy donors. Overall study findings and caveats: Overall, approximately 150 TCR beta chains were annotated as cytomegalovirus-associated.

The CDR3 consists of 17 residues. With 5 bases clipped from V and 2 bases from J, the junction kept 10 bases outside the gene matches. Germline CDR1 reads SGHVS; CDR2 reads FNYEAQ. The PCR ran on 60 Vbeta and 13 Jbeta primers. Assay used: immunoSEQ multiplex PCR; TCRdb lists only in-frame clones, some missing. This repertoire comprises about 130,000 clones; its ten largest clones make up around 1.6%. The receptor was isolated from a woman aged 40 to 50 in good health and CMV-seropositive. The sequenced sample consisted of PBMCs. The V gene is TRBV7-6, the J gene TRBJ2-7; 12 positions agree with TRBD2. The CDR3 loop reads CASSISGTSGRTYEQYF. CDR3 DNA: TGTGCCAGCAGCATTTCCGGGACTAGCGGGCGGACCTACGAGCAGTACTTC.